These 30 T cell receptor beta chains came from one sample sequenced in a study of cytomegalovirus exposure and HLA in healthy donors. The PCR made use of 60 Vbeta and 13 Jbeta primers. The method was immunoSEQ multiplex PCR; TCRdb's version includes in-frame clones alone and lacks a portion of them. This table holds approximately 200,000 clones, around 80% found once. The sample was PBMCs. All receptors come from a man aged 30 to 39 in good health and CMV-seronegative.

The chain links TRBV4-1 to TRBJ2-3, with 7 positions matching TRBD2. From germline, CDR1 is MGHRA and CDR2 YSYEKL. V shed 0 bases and J 6 bases; nucleotides not matched to a gene: 12. The CDR3 runs to 17 residues. CDR3 in amino acids: CASSQDRSVGGWDTQYF. In DNA form, the CDR3 reads TGCGCCAGCAGCCAAGATCGATCTGTGGGAGGGTGGGATACGCAGTATTTT.

Only a few counts were recorded for this clone. V and J are TRBV7-9 and TRBJ2-7, with D perhaps matching TRBD1 (5 bases). CDR1 SEHNR and CDR2 FQNEAQ come from the germline V gene (reference sequence). The V and J ends lost 5 bases and 5 bases respectively, with 16 bases between them. The CDR3 spans 14 residues. CDR3 residues: CASSASTDTHEQYF. The CDR3 region has the DNA TGTGCCAGCAGCGCCTCTACGGACACCCACGAGCAGTACTTC.

The chain uses TRBV29-1 and TRBJ1-5; a weak D match, TRBD1 (6 bases). V lost 8 bases to trimming and J lost 2 bases, with 16 bases between them. The length of the CDR3 is 14 residues. Germline V gene lookup returns CDR1 SQVTM and CDR2 ANQGSEA. The CDR3 DNA is TGCAGCACACCACAGGGTGCCGGCAATCAGCCCCAGCATTTT. Translating it yields CSTPQGAGNQPQHF.

The chain combines TRBV4-1 with TRBJ2-1; 16 positions agree with TRBD2. The germline gives CDR1 MGHRA, CDR2 YSYEKL. CDR3 length equals 22 residues. J was trimmed by 10 bases and V by 5 bases; bases with no gene match: 26. The CDR3 reads CASSAPGQRGGTSGRASQEQFF. CDR3 DNA: TGCGCCAGCAGCGCACCGGGACAAAGGGGGGGGACTAGCGGGAGGGCGTCTCAGGAGCAGTTCTTC.

This chain links TRBV25-1 with TRBJ2-3; TRBD2 matches 13 bases. Germline V gene sequence: CDR1 MGHDK, CDR2 SYGVNS. The CDR3 has 16 residues. The J segment lost 3 bases and the V segment lost 3 bases, leaving 3 bases of the junction unmatched. The CDR3 nucleotides are TGTGCCAGCAGTGATGGACTAGCGGGAGTAACAGATACGCAGTATTTT. It is translated as CASSDGLAGVTDTQYF. Using reference TRBV25-1 and TRBJ2-3 for the parts outside the CDR3, the full variable domain is EADIYQTPRYLVIGTGKKITLECSQTMGHDKMYWYQQDPGMELHLIHYSYGVNSTEKGDLSSESTVSRIRTEHFPLTLESARPSHTSQYLCASSDGLAGVTDTQYFGPGTRLTVL.

The rearrangement joins TRBV27 to TRBJ1-2, with 8 bases that match TRBD1. Germline V gives CDR1 MNHEY, CDR2 SMNVEV (reference sequence). The ends lost 4 bases at V and 4 bases at J; junction bases unmatched: 5. This CDR3 is built from 14 residues. The CDR3 here is CASSSRTGTYGYTF. CDR3 bases: TGTGCCAGCAGTTCCCGGACAGGGACCTATGGCTACACCTTC.

This rearrangement joins TRBV21-1 to TRBJ2-7; the table names TRBD1, a call not compared with the DNA. TRBV21-1 constitutes a pseudogene. There are 15 residues in the CDR3. CDR3 coding DNA: TGTGCCAGCAGCACCCGGGACAGGGGGCTCCCCGAGCAGTACTTC. It encodes CASSTRDRGLPEQYF.

The chain couples TRBV5-1 to TRBJ2-1; TRBD1 aligns across 10 bases. This CDR3 region has 18 residues. Germline CDR1 reads SGHRS; CDR2 reads YFSETQ. V was clipped by 1 base and J by 1 base; unmatched bases: 8. The CDR3 loop is CASSLWGTGDGSYNEQFF. The CDR3 DNA reads as TGCGCCAGCAGCTTGTGGGGGACAGGGGACGGATCCTACAATGAGCAGTTCTTC.

The chain is built from TRBV10-1 and TRBJ2-7; TRBD1 aligns across 7 bases. Germline V gives CDR1 WNHNN, CDR2 SYGVQD (reference sequence). V shed 3 bases and J 3 bases; nucleotides not matched to a gene: 2. CDR3 length equals 13 residues. The CDR3 sequence is CASSDRGNYEQYF. The CDR3 DNA reads TGCGCCAGCAGTGACAGGGGGAACTACGAGCAGTACTTC.

V usage is TRBV5-1 and J usage is TRBJ1-2; possibly TRBD1 for D (6 bases). CDR1 and CDR2 from the germline V gene are SGHRS and YFSETQ. The CDR3 consists of 13 residues. The ends were cut back, 5 bases at V and 7 bases at J, with 15 bases in the middle. Here the CDR3 reads CASSWQGLGGYTF. CDR3 DNA: TGCGCCAGCAGTTGGCAGGGGTTGGGTGGCTACACCTTC.

This rearrangement joins TRBV19 to TRBJ2-2, with D possibly being TRBD1 (5 bases). V was pared by 3 bases and J by 6 bases, with 17 bases between. The germline gives CDR1 LNHDA, CDR2 SQIVND (reference sequence). This CDR3 spans 16 amino acids. The CDR3 sequence is CASSIPRVGFPGELFF. CDR3 nucleotides: TGTGCCAGTAGTATCCCCAGGGTCGGTTTTCCCGGGGAGCTGTTTTTT.

The chain is built from TRBV11-2 and TRBJ2-1; D is perhaps TRBD2 (6 bases). Looked up from germline, CDR1 is SGHAT and CDR2 is FQNNGV. The CDR3 has 15 amino acids. The V end was cut by 5 bases, the J end by 6 bases, with 17 bases between. CDR3 coding DNA: TGTGCCAGCAGCGTCGTCGGGACTCCCCTCAATGAGCAGTTCTTC. Its translation: CASSVVGTPLNEQFF.

This chain uses TRBV2 with TRBJ2-7; the match to TRBD2 covers 15 bases. With 6 bases clipped from V and 5 bases from J, the junction kept 5 bases outside the gene matches. The CDR3 covers 15 residues. Germline V gene sequence: CDR1 SNHLY, CDR2 FYNNEI. CDR3 loop: CASRTGTSGRHEQYF. CDR3 coding DNA: TGTGCCAGCAGAACCGGGACTAGCGGGAGGCACGAGCAGTACTTC.

The V and J genes are TRBV7-9 and TRBJ2-1, with TRBD2 matching over 9 bases. This CDR3 comprises 17 residues. The germline V gene has CDR1 SEHNR and CDR2 FQNEAQ (reference sequence). V trimming: 5 bases; J trimming: 2 bases; junction bases outside the gene matches: 10. CDR3 amino acids: CASSQNRLAETYNEQFF. For the CDR3, the DNA is TGTGCCAGCAGCCAAAACCGACTAGCGGAGACCTACAATGAGCAGTTCTTC.

This rearrangement joins TRBV28 to TRBJ1-5; D may be TRBD1 (5 bases). The CDR3 is 14 amino acids. V dropped 2 bases and J dropped 6 bases, with 11 bases sitting between them. Germline loops: CDR1 MDHEN, CDR2 SYDVKM. The CDR3 here is CASSLIGGGQPQHF. CDR3 coding DNA: TGTGCCAGCAGTTTAATCGGGGGAGGTCAGCCCCAGCATTTT. Complete variable domain (other parts from reference TRBV28 and TRBJ1-5): DVKVTQSSRYLVKRTGEKVFLECVQDMDHENMFWYRQDPGLGLRLIYFSYDVKMKEKGDIPEGYSVSREKKERFSLILESASTNQTSMYLCASSLIGGGQPQHFGDGTRLSIL.

This clone has a handful of counts. The rearrangement links TRBV30 to TRBJ1-6; TRBD1 agrees at 7 bases. V lost 3 bases and J lost 0; bases outside the gene matches: 5. The CDR3 contains 16 residues. Germline V CDR1 and CDR2: GTSNPN, SVGIG (reference sequence). The CDR3 DNA follows: TGTGCCTGGAGGGTCCCAGGGGGCTCCTATAATTCACCCCTCCACTTT. Protein product: CAWRVPGGSYNSPLHF.

CDR3 in DNA: TGTGCCATCACGGCAGGGAATACGCAGTATTTT. It yields the protein CAITAGNTQYF. This chain links TRBV10-3 with TRBJ2-3; D possibly corresponds to TRBD1 (5 bases). The CDR3 runs 11 residues. Germline V gene sequence: CDR1 ENHRY, CDR2 SYGVKD. Deletions cut 7 bases from V and 7 bases from J, with 9 bases between.

This chain links TRBV7-9 with TRBJ2-2; TRBD1 matches at 7 bases. This CDR3 is 14 amino acids long. Germline-derived CDR1 and CDR2 are SEHNR and FQNEAQ (reference sequence). Trimming cost V 9 bases and J 3 bases; bases outside gene matches: 7. This chain's CDR3 is CASTGTDYTGELFF. The DNA of the CDR3 is TGTGCCAGTACCGGGACAGATTACACCGGGGAGCTGTTTTTT.

This rearrangement joins TRBV18 to TRBJ1-6, with 8 bases lining up with TRBD1. The CDR3 runs to 15 residues. CDR1 is KGHSH, CDR2 LQKENI, per germline. V was clipped by 3 bases and J by 7 bases; unmatched bases: 5. The CDR3 DNA is TGTGCCAGCTCACCTACGGACAGGGTAAATTCACCCCTCCACTTT. It translates to CASSPTDRVNSPLHF.

V and J are TRBV6-1 and TRBJ2-5; TRBD1 is a possible D gene (5 bases). Trimming removed 9 bases from V and 4 bases from J, with 15 bases in between. The CDR3 loop spans 13 amino acids. Germline V CDR1 and CDR2: MNHNS, SASEGT. The DNA for the CDR3 is TGTGCCAGTAAGAAGGGGCTACCAGAGACCCAGTACTTC. It codes for CASKKGLPETQYF.

A few counts support this clone. The chain carries TRBV15 and TRBJ1-4, with D possibly being TRBD1 (6 bases). Germline V gene data show CDR1 as LNHNV and CDR2 as YYDKDF (reference sequence). V lost 9 bases and J 3 bases, leaving 20 bases between the germline ends. This CDR3 comprises 16 residues. The CDR3: CATGVQDRLANEKLFF. The CDR3 DNA reads TGTGCCACAGGGGTTCAAGACAGGCTAGCTAATGAAAAACTGTTTTTT.

The rearrangement joins TRBV5-1 to TRBJ2-7, with TRBD1 identical over 7 bases. Trimming at V came to 3 bases and at J to 1 base, leaving 7 bases not matched to a gene. Per the germline V gene, CDR1 is SGHRS and CDR2 is YFSETQ. This CDR3 is built from 15 residues. In DNA form, the CDR3 reads TGCGCCAGCAGCTACATTCCGGGACAGTCCTACGAGCAGTACTTC. Its protein product is CASSYIPGQSYEQYF.

The CDR3: CASSMSGNTGELFF. In DNA form, the CDR3 reads TGTGCCAGTAGTATGAGTGGTAACACCGGGGAGCTGTTTTTT. This sequence joins TRBV19 and TRBJ2-2; D ambiguous. Germline V gene lookup returns CDR1 LNHDA and CDR2 SQIVND (reference sequence). The CDR3 is 14 amino acids. V gave up 3 bases and J gave up 2 bases, with 7 bases separating them. Full variable domain (outside the CDR3, taken from reference TRBV19 and TRBJ2-2): DGGITQSPKYLFRKEGQNVTLSCEQNLNHDAMYWYRQDPGQGLRLIYYSQIVNDFQKGDIAEGYSVSREKKESFPLTVTSAQKNPTAFYLCASSMSGNTGELFFGEGSRLTVL.

The V call is TRBV4-1, the J call TRBJ1-2; 9 bases line up with TRBD1. The CDR3 has 16 residues. Germline-derived CDR1 and CDR2 are MGHRA and YSYEKL. V trimming: 3 bases; J trimming: 2 bases; junction bases outside the gene matches: 7. The CDR3 protein is CASSQWDREDNYGYTF. The CDR3 DNA reads as TGCGCCAGCAGCCAGTGGGACAGGGAAGACAACTATGGCTACACCTTC.

The chain is built from TRBV6-5 and TRBJ2-1; 7 positions agree with TRBD1. Losses at the gene ends were 6 bases for V and 1 base for J; bases not matched to a gene: 6. Germline V gene lookup returns CDR1 MNHEY and CDR2 SVGAGI. The CDR3 has 15 residues. CDR3 DNA: TGTGCCAGCAGCACTCCAGGGGGATCCTACAATGAGCAGTTCTTC. Translating it yields CASSTPGGSYNEQFF.

The chain carries TRBV30 and TRBJ2-5; D may be TRBD2 (6 bases). Near its end, the DNA agrees better with TRBJ2-7, so the J call may be wrong. Germline CDR1 is GTSNPN and CDR2 is SVGIG (reference sequence). This CDR3 contains 12 residues. CDR3: CAWKGLYYEQYF. The CDR3 bases are TGTGCCTGGAAGGGACTTTACTACGAGCAGTACTTC.

This chain connects TRBV7-3 to TRBJ2-3; the match to TRBD2 covers 11 bases. CDR1 and CDR2 (germline): SGHTA, FQGTGA. Losses at the gene ends were 2 bases for V and 3 bases for J; bases not matched to a gene: 1. The CDR3 loop spans 15 amino acids. CDR3 residues: CASSLLAGGTDTQYF. CDR3 bases: TGTGCCAGCAGCTTATTAGCGGGAGGGACAGATACGCAGTATTTT.

The gene calls are TRBV18 and TRBJ2-5, with 9 bases fitting TRBD1. Per the germline V gene, CDR1 is KGHSH and CDR2 is LQKENI. The CDR3 is made up of 15 amino acids. Trimming at V came to 5 bases and at J to 3 bases, leaving 7 bases not matched to a gene. CDR3 sequence: CASSLKQGAKETQYF. CDR3 sequence (DNA): TGTGCCAGCTCATTAAAACAGGGGGCAAAAGAGACCCAGTACTTC.

The rearrangement links TRBV29-1 to TRBJ2-1; 8 bases match TRBD2. The CDR3 spans 14 residues. CDR1 SQVTM and CDR2 ANQGSEA come from the germline V gene. The V and J ends lost 6 bases and 0 bases, in that order; junction bases with no gene match: 4. This CDR3 is CSVERESSYNEQFF. The CDR3 DNA sequence: TGCAGCGTCGAGCGGGAGAGCTCCTACAATGAGCAGTTCTTC.

The CDR3 spells CASSSNYGTGELFF. As DNA, the CDR3 is TGTGCCAGCAGCTCGAACTATGGCACCGGGGAGCTGTTTTTT. The chain couples TRBV5-6 to TRBJ2-2; D is ambiguous. Trimming stripped 3 bases from V and 4 bases from J, with 10 bases between. Germline CDR1 SGHDT, CDR2 YYEEEE. This CDR3 has 14 amino acids.